This T cell receptor (beta chain) originates from a study of human T cells and chemical hapten exposure. Study-level information: Mostly female, the patients presented with alopecia areata, totalis or universalis.

This clonotype was counted at least ten times. As to time point: patch test 3, about 24 weeks after DPC sensitization. Indicated treatment: therapeutic diphenylcyclopropenone sensitization with weekly scalp DPC. Blood, whole and unfractionated, served as the source for total RNA extraction. Germline CDR1 SGHTA, CDR2 FQGTGA. Trimming took 1 base from V and 4 from J, leaving 13 bases between them. The CDR3 spans 15 residues. Using its own MiXCR run on the RACE reads, TCRdb lists one record per CDR3 protein. The sample lists 50,000 to 65,000 distinct CDR3 sequences; approximately 9.9% were seen once. The source is a middle-aged woman with alopecia areata. Some clones in this sample may be carry-over from other donors' samples. The chain employs TRBV7-3 and TRBJ1-1, with TRBD1 as a possible D gene (5 bases). The specimen was whole blood, collected in connection with sensitization to the hapten diphenylcyclopropenone (DPC). As DNA, the CDR3 is TGTGCCAGCAGCTTAAGTGGGGCCAAAGTCACTGAAGCTTTCTTT. Its translation: CASSLSGAKVTEAFF. The full variable domain, in which reference TRBV7-3 and TRBJ1-1 provide the parts outside the CDR3, is GAGVSQTPSNKVTEKGKYVELRCDPISGHTALYWYRQSLGQGPEFLIYFQGTGAADDSGLPNDRFFAVRPEGSVSTLKIQRTERGDSAVYLCASSLSGAKVTEAFFGQGTRLTVV.